The T cell receptor beta chain described here comes from a study of T-cell reconstitution after alpha-beta-depleted transplantation in children. Unique molecular identifiers were incorporated when the TCRbeta library was constructed. MiXCR was run by TCRdb on the PCR reads, yielding one entry per CDR3 protein. The repertoire consists of hundreds of thousands of distinct CDR3 sequences, with around 15% occurring once and the leading ten covering 25% to 30%. This clonotype was detected ten times or more. What it binds is unknown. Points from the study as a whole: Recipient T cells and thymic progenitors that survived were the source of the high TCRbeta diversity seen at day 60 in some patients. Newly produced T cells mostly accounted for T-cell counts and diversity one year post-transplant. Approximately two months post-transplant, alpha-beta T cells reportedly originated from several hundred expanded graft clones.

Sequencing was performed on PBMCs, mostly from graft donor cells, taken 360 days after TCRalphabeta/CD19-depleted stem cell transplant. The source of this sequence is a boy younger than two who had a stem cell transplant for Wiskott-Aldrich syndrome, so the T cells may come from the graft donor.

CDR3 residues: CASSQVPGHYEQYF. In DNA, the CDR3 is TGCGCCAGCAGCCAAGTCCCGGGACATTACGAGCAGTACTTC. This chain connects TRBV4-1 to TRBJ2-7, with D possibly being TRBD1 (6 bases). Germline-derived CDR1 and CDR2 are MGHRA and YSYEKL. There are 14 residues in the CDR3. Trimming left V 1 base short and J 4 bases short, with 11 bases between.